One sample yielded the 16 T cell receptor beta chains listed below, sequenced in a study of shared clonotypes between healthy human individuals. Using immunoSEQ multiplex PCR, the repertoire was profiled, and TCRdb retains in-frame clones only, with some absent. The data show over a million clones, around 82% seen once. Sample: memory CD4+ T cells from PBMCs. Specified subset: CD45RA-negative fraction. Receptor source: a man younger than 35 in good health. Some clones in this sample may be carry-over from other donors' samples.

There are a few counts of this clone. The CDR3 nucleotides read TGTGCCAGCACCCTATTGGGGCCCCAGCACGAGCAGTACTTC. Translating it yields CASTLLGPQHEQYF. The chain combines TRBV11-2 with TRBJ2-7; tentatively, D is TRBD1 (5 bases). V shed 7 bases and J shed 5 bases, with 18 bases lying between them. Germline V CDR1 and CDR2: SGHAT, FQNNGV. This CDR3 has 14 residues.

A remark on this clone: This sample includes further DNA sequences coding for the same CDR3. The rearrangement links TRBV18 to TRBJ2-7; perhaps TRBD1 as D (6 bases). Trimming took 6 bases from V and 1 from J, leaving 13 bases between them. This CDR3 spans 14 amino acids. Germline lookup yields CDR1 KGHSH and CDR2 LQKENI. For the CDR3, the DNA is TGTGCCAGCTCCCCCCAACAGGGTTCCTACGAGCAGTACTTC. It encodes CASSPQQGSYEQYF. The full variable domain, its missing parts supplied by reference TRBV18 and TRBJ2-7, is NAGVMQNPRHLVRRRGQEARLRCSPMKGHSHVYWYRQLPEEGLKFMVYLQKENIIDESGMPKERFSAEFPKEGPSILRIQQVVRGDSAAYFCASSPQQGSYEQYFGPGTRLTVT.

This sequence joins TRBV28 and TRBJ2-6; D call uncertain. Trimming shortened V by 4 bases and J by 2 bases, and 18 bases separated the two germline ends. The germline V gene encodes CDR1 MDHEN and CDR2 SYDVKM. The CDR3 is made up of 18 amino acids. CDR3 bases: TGTGCCAGCAGTTCTCCCGTATCCATGGTCGCTGGGGCCAACGTCCTGACTTTC. Its translation is CASSSPVSMVAGANVLTF. Full variable domain (missing parts from reference TRBV28 and TRBJ2-6): DVKVTQSSRYLVKRTGEKVFLECVQDMDHENMFWYRQDPGLGLRLIYFSYDVKMKEKGDIPEGYSVSREKKERFSLILESASTNQTSMYLCASSSPVSMVAGANVLTFGAGSRLTVL.

This clone was seen once. The rearrangement uses TRBV5-5 and TRBJ2-1; 14 bases agree with TRBD2. V gave up 4 bases and J gave up 0 bases; unmatched junction bases: 9. This CDR3 contains 19 residues. Germline lookup yields CDR1 SGHKS and CDR2 YYEKEE (reference sequence). The CDR3 here is CASSPGGLAGGSSYNEQFF. The CDR3 DNA reads as TGTGCCAGCAGCCCGGGAGGACTAGCGGGAGGTTCCTCCTACAATGAGCAGTTCTTC.

The chain combines TRBV7-6 with TRBJ2-5, with D perhaps matching TRBD1 (6 bases). This CDR3 spans 15 amino acids. From germline, CDR1 is SGHVS and CDR2 FNYEAQ. V was clipped by 5 bases and J by 4 bases, with 17 bases between them. CDR3 in amino acids: CASSPDRTEGETQYF. As DNA, the CDR3 is TGTGCCAGCAGCCCAGACAGGACAGAAGGAGAGACCCAGTACTTC.

The chain couples TRBV5-4 to TRBJ1-2, with D possibly TRBD1 on 5 matching bases. The V gene lost 3 bases and the J gene lost 8 bases, with 20 bases spanning the gap. Per the germline V gene, CDR1 is SGHNT and CDR2 is YYREEE (reference sequence). The CDR3 totals 15 residues. The CDR3 DNA reads as TGTGCCAGCAGCTGGATTGGAAATCGGACATGGGGCTACACCTTC. It encodes CASSWIGNRTWGYTF.

The chain combines TRBV6-5 with TRBJ1-2, with 7 positions matching TRBD1. The ends lost 5 bases at V and 7 bases at J; junction bases unmatched: 10. This CDR3 is built from 14 residues. CDR1 and CDR2 (germline): MNHEY, SVGAGI. The CDR3 loop is CASSTRAGGLGYTF. CDR3 sequence (DNA): TGTGCCAGCAGTACCCGGGCAGGGGGGCTTGGCTACACCTTC.

The chain recombines TRBV11-1 with TRBJ2-7; TRBD1 aligns across 8 bases. The CDR3 contains 15 residues. The V and J ends lost 1 base and 6 bases, in that order; junction bases with no gene match: 8. Germline lookup yields CDR1 SGHAT and CDR2 FQDESV (reference sequence). The CDR3, as DNA: TGTGCCAGCAGCTTAGGCGGGACAGGTGAACCCGAGCAGTACTTC. Translation: CASSLGGTGEPEQYF.

Regarding this clone: In the same sample, other DNA sequences code for this CDR3. The V and J genes are TRBV15 and TRBJ1-2; D gene ambiguous. The CDR3 is 12 residues long. The ends were cut back, 1 base at V and 2 bases at J, with 2 bases in the middle. In germline, CDR1 is LNHNV, CDR2 YYDKDF (reference sequence). The CDR3 is CATSRANYGYTF. Here the CDR3 DNA reads TGTGCCACCAGCAGAGCCAACTATGGCTACACCTTC.

This clone was recorded only once. This rearrangement joins TRBV7-3 to TRBJ2-1, with a possible D match to TRBD1 (5 bases). The CDR3 totals 14 residues. Germline values: CDR1 SGHTA, CDR2 FQGTGA. With 2 bases removed from V and 13 bases from J, the gap between germline ends came to 18 bases. CDR3 in amino acids: CASSLLVAAGPQFF. CDR3 nucleotides: TGTGCCAGCAGCTTACTTGTTGCGGCAGGGCCCCAGTTCTTC.

Regarding this clone: Other DNA sequences from this sample encode an identical CDR3 as well. The J gene is TRBJ2-7, the V gene TRBV5-1; TRBD1 matches 7 bases. Per germline, CDR1 SGHRS and CDR2 YFSETQ. The CDR3 is 14 residues long. V was pared by 0 bases and J by 1 base, with 1 base of the junction left unmatched. The CDR3 here is CASSLGRGSYEQYF. CDR3 in DNA: TGCGCCAGCAGCTTGGGCAGGGGGTCCTACGAGCAGTACTTC.

The V and J genes are TRBV9 and TRBJ1-5; D unclear. Germline V CDR1 and CDR2: SGDLS, YYNGEE. V shed 3 bases and J shed 0 bases, with 4 bases lying between them. The CDR3 contains 13 residues. CDR3 sequence reads: CASSDHSNQPQHF. DNA for the CDR3: TGTGCCAGCAGCGACCATAGCAATCAGCCCCAGCATTTT.

About this clone: This may come from a read error, since a much larger clone is one base off. V and J are TRBV5-1 and TRBJ2-6, with a possible D match to TRBD1 (5 bases). CDR3 length: 14 amino acids. Germline V lookup: CDR1 SGHRS, CDR2 YFSETQ. DNA of the CDR3: TGCGCCAGTGGACAAGACTCTGGGGCCGACGTCCTGACTTTC. Amino acids: CASGQDSGADVLTF.

DNA of the CDR3: TGTGCCAGTAGTATATTTGCTAGCGGTAACTACGAGCAGTACTTC. Translation: CASSIFASGNYEQYF. This rearrangement joins TRBV19 to TRBJ2-7, with TRBD2 identical over 7 bases. This CDR3 region has 15 residues. Germline lookup yields CDR1 LNHDA and CDR2 SQIVND (reference sequence). Trimming removed 2 bases from V and 3 bases from J; junction bases left unmatched: 7. Using reference TRBV19 and TRBJ2-7 for the parts outside the CDR3, the full variable domain is DGGITQSPKYLFRKEGQNVTLSCEQNLNHDAMYWYRQDPGQGLRLIYYSQIVNDFQKGDIAEGYSVSREKKESFPLTVTSAQKNPTAFYLCASSIFASGNYEQYFGPGTRLTVT.

Only a few counts were recorded for this clone. The V gene is TRBV29-1, the J gene TRBJ2-7; no definite D call. The CDR3 has 12 amino acids. Germline CDR1 reads SQVTM; CDR2 reads ANQGSEA. Trimming cost V 6 bases and J 0 bases, with 9 bases left between them. The CDR3 reads CSVRVSSYEQYF. The CDR3 DNA is TGCAGCGTCCGCGTGAGCTCCTACGAGCAGTACTTC.

V gene TRBV27 combines with J gene TRBJ1-4; D call uncertain. From germline, CDR1 is MNHEY and CDR2 SMNVEV (reference sequence). This CDR3 contains 13 residues. Deletions cut 10 bases from V and 4 bases from J, with 13 bases between. The CDR3 loop reads CATGKRDNEKLFF. CDR3 DNA sequence: TGTGCCACCGGGAAGCGGGATAATGAAAAACTGTTTTTT.